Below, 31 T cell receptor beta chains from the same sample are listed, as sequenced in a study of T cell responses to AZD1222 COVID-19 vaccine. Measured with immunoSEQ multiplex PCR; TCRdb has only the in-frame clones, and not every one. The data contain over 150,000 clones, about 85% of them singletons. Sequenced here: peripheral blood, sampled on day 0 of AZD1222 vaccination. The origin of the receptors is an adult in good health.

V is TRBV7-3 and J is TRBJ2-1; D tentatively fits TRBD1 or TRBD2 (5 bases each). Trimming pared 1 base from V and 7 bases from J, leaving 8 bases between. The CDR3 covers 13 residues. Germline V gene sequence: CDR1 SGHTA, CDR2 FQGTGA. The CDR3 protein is CASSLSEGNEQFF. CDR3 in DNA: TGTGCCAGCAGCTTAAGTGAGGGGAATGAGCAGTTCTTC. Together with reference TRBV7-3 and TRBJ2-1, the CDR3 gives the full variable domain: GAGVSQTPSNKVTEKGKYVELRCDPISGHTALYWYRQSLGQGPEFLIYFQGTGAADDSGLPNDRFFAVRPEGSVSTLKIQRTERGDSAVYLCASSLSEGNEQFFGPGTRLTVL.

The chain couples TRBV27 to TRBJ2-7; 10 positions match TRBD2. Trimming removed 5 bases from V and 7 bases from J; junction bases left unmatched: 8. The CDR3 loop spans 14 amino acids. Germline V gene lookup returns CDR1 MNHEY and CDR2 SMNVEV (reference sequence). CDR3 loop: CASSNSGGPREQYF. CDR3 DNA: TGTGCCAGCAGTAATAGCGGGGGGCCACGAGAGCAGTACTTC.

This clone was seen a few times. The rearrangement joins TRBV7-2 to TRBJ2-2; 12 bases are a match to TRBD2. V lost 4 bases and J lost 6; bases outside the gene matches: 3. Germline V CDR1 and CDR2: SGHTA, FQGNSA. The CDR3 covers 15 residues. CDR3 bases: TGTGCCAGCAGCTCCCTAGCGGGGGGGGCCGGGGAGCTGTTTTTT. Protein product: CASSSLAGGAGELFF.

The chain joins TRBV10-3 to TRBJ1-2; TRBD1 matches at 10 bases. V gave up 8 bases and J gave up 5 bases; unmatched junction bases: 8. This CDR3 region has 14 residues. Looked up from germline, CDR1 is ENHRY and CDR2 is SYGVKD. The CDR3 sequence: CAIGPGTGDYGYTF. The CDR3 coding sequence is TGTGCCATCGGACCCGGGACAGGGGATTATGGCTACACCTTC.

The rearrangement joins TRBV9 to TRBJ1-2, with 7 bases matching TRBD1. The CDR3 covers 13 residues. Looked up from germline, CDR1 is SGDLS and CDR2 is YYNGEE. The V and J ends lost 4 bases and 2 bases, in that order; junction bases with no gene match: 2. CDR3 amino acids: CASSSQGNYGYTF. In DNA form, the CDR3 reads TGTGCCAGCAGCTCACAGGGGAACTATGGCTACACCTTC. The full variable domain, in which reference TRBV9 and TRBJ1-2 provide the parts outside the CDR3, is DSGVTQTPKHLITATGQRVTLRCSPRSGDLSVYWYQQSLDQGLQFLIQYYNGEERAKGNILERFSAQQFPDLHSELNLSSLELGDSALYFCASSSQGNYGYTFGSGTRLTVV.

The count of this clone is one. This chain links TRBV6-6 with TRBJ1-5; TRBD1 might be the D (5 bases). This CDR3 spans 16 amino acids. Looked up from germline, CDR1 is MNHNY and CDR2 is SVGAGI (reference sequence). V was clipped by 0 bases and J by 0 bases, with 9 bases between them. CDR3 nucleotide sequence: TGTGCCAGCAGTTACTCGGGACGGAATAGCAATCAGCCCCAGCATTTT. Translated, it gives CASSYSGRNSNQPQHF.

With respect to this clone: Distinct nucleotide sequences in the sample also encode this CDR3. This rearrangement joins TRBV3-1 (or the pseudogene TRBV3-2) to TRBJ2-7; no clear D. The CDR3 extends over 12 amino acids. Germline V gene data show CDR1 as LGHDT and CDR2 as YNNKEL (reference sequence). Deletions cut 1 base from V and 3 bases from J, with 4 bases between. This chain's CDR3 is CASSQGGYEQYF. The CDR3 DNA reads TGTGCCAGCAGCCAAGGCGGCTACGAGCAGTACTTC.

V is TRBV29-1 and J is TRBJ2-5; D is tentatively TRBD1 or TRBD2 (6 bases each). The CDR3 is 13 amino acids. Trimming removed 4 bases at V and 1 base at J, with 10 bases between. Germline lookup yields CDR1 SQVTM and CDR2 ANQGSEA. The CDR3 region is CSVAKGGQETQYF. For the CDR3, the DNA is TGCAGCGTTGCAAAGGGGGGCCAAGAGACCCAGTACTTC.

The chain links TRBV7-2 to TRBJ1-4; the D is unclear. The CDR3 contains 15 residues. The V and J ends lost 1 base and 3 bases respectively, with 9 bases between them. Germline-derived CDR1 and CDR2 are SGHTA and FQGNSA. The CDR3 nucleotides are TGTGCCAGCAGCTTAGTGATGGGGTCTAATGAAAAACTGTTTTTT. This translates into CASSLVMGSNEKLFF.

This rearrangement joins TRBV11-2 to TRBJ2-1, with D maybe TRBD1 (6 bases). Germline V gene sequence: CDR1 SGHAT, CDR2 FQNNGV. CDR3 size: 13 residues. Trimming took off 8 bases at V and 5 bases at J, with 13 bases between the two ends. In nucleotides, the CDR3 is TGTGCCAGCTCTCAGGGGATCCACAATGAGCAGTTCTTC. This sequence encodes CASSQGIHNEQFF.

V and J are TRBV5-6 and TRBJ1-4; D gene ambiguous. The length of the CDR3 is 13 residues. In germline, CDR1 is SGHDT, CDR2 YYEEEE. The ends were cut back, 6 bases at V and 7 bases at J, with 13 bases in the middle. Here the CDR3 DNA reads TGTGCCAGCAACTCGTGGGGTGGTGAAAAACTGTTTTTT. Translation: CASNSWGGEKLFF.

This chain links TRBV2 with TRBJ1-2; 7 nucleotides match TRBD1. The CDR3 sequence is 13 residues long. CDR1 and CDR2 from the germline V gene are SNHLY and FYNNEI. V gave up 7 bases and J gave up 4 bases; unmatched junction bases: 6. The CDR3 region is CASTGQVVYGYTF. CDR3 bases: TGTGCCAGCACCGGACAGGTAGTCTATGGCTACACCTTC.

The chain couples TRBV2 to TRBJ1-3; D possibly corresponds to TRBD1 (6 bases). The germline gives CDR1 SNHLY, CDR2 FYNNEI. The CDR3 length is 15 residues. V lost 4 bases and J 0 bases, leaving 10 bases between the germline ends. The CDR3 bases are TGTGCCAGCAGTGGTTACAGGGACTCTGGAAACACCATATATTTT. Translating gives CASSGYRDSGNTIYF.

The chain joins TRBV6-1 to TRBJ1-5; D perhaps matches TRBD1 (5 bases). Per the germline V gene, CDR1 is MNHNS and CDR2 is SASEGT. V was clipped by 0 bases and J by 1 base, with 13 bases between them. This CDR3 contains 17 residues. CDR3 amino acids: CASSEALRTNSNQPQHF. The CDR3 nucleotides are TGTGCCAGCAGTGAAGCGCTTCGGACAAACAGCAATCAGCCCCAGCATTTT.

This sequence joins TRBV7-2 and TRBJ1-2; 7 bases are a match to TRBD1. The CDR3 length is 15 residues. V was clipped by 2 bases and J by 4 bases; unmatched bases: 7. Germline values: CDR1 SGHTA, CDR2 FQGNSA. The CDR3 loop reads CASSLRDRATYGYTF. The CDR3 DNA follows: TGTGCCAGCAGCTTACGAGACAGGGCTACCTATGGCTACACCTTC.

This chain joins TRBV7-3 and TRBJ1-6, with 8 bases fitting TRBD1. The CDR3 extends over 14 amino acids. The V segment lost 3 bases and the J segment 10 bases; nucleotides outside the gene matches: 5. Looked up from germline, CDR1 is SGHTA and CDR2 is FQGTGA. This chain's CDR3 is CASSFGQGWSPLHF. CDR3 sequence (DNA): TGTGCCAGCAGCTTTGGACAGGGCTGGTCACCCCTCCACTTT.

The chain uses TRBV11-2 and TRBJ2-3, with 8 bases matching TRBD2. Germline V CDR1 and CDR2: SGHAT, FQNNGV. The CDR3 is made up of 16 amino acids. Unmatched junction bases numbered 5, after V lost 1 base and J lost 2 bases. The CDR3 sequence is CASSLVGGVPTDTQYF. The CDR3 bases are TGTGCCAGCAGCTTAGTCGGGGGGGTGCCCACAGATACGCAGTATTTT.

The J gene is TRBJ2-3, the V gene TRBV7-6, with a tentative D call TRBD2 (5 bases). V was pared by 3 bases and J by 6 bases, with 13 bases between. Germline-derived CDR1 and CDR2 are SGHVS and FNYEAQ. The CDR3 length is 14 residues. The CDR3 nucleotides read TGTGCCAGCAGCTTGTACGGACGGGATGATACGCAGTATTTT. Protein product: CASSLYGRDDTQYF. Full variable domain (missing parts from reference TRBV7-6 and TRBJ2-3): GAGVSQSPRYKVTKRGQDVALRCDPISGHVSLYWYRQALGQGPEFLTYFNYEAQQDKSGLPNDRFSAERPEGSISTLTIQRTEQRDSAMYRCASSLYGRDDTQYFGPGTRLTVL.

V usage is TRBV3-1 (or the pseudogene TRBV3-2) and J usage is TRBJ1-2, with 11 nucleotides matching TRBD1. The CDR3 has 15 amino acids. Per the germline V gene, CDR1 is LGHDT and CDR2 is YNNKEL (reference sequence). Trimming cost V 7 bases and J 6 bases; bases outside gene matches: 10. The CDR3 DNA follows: TGTGCCAGCACTACTGGGACAGGGGGGATTCATGGCTACACCTTC. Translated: CASTTGTGGIHGYTF.

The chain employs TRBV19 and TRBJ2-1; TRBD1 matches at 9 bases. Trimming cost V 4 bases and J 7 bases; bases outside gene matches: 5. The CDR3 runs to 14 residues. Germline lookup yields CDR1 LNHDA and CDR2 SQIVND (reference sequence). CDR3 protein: CASSRQGVWNEQFF. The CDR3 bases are TGTGCCAGTAGTAGACAGGGGGTTTGGAATGAGCAGTTCTTC.

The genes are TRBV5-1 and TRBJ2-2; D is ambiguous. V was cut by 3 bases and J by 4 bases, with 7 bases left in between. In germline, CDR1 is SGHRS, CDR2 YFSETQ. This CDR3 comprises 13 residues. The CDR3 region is CASSSVGTGELFF. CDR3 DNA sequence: TGCGCCAGCAGCTCGGTGGGCACCGGGGAGCTGTTTTTT.

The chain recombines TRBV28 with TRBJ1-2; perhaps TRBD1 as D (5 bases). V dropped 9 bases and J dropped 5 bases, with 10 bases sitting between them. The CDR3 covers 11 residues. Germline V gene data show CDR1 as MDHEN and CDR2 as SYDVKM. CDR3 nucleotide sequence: TGTGCCAGTGGGACCGCGTATGGCTACACCTTC. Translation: CASGTAYGYTF.

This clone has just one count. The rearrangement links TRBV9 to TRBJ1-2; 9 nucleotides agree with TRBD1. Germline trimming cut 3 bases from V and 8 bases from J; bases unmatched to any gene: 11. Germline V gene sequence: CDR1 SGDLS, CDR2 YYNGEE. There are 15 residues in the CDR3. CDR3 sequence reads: CASSAFSGTGYGYTF. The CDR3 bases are TGTGCCAGCAGCGCGTTTTCCGGGACAGGGTACGGCTACACCTTC.

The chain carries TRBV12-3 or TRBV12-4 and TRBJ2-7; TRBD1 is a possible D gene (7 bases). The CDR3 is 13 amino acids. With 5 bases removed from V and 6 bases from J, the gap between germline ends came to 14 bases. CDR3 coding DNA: TGTGCCAGCAGTATTTCCCAGGGGGGCGAGCAGTACTTC. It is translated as CASSISQGGEQYF.

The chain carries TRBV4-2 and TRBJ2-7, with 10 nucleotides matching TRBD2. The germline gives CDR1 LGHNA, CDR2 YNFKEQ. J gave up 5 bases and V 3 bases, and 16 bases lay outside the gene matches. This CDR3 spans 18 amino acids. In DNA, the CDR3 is TGTGCCAGCAGCCAGCACCGTGGCCTAGCGGGGGTCTACAACGAGCAGTACTTC. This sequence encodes CASSQHRGLAGVYNEQYF.

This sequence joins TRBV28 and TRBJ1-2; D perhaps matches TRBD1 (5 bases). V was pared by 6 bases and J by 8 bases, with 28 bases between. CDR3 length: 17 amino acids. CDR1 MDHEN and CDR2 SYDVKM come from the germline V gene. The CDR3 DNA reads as TGTGCCAGCAGGTCAGTCGCAAGGCGGGTAACAGGTGAAGGCTACACCTTC. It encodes CASRSVARRVTGEGYTF.

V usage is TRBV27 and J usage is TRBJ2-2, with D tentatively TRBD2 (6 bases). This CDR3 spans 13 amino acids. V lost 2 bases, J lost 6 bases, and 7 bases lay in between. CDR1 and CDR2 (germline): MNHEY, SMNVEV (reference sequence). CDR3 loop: CASSLPGAGELFF. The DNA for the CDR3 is TGTGCCAGCAGTTTACCGGGGGCCGGGGAGCTGTTTTTT.

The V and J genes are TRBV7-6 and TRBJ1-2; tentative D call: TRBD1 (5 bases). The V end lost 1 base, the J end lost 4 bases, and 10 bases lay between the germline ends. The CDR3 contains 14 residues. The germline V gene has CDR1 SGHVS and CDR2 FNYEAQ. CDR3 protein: CASSLGQGFYGYTF. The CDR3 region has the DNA TGTGCCAGCAGCTTAGGGCAGGGTTTCTATGGCTACACCTTC.

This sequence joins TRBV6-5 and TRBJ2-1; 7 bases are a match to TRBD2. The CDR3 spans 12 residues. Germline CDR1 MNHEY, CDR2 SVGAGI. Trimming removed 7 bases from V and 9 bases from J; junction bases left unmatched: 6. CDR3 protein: CASTAGGGEQFF. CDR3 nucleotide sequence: TGTGCCAGCACCGCGGGCGGGGGTGAGCAGTTCTTC.

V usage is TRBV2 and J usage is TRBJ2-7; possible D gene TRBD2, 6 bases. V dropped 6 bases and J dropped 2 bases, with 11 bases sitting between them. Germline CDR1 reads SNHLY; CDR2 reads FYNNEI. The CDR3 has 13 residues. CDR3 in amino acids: CASSRDLAYEQYF. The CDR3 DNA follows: TGTGCCAGCAGCCGGGACTTAGCCTACGAGCAGTACTTC.

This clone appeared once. CDR3 loop: CASSPGTGGDPWYGYTF. CDR3 sequence (DNA): TGTGCCAGCAGCCCGGGGACAGGGGGGGATCCTTGGTATGGCTACACCTTC. The chain joins TRBV7-8 to TRBJ1-2; 11 bases line up with TRBD1. CDR3 length: 17 amino acids. V lost 5 bases and J lost 5; bases outside the gene matches: 13. Germline CDR1 and CDR2: SGHVS and FQNEAQ. Full variable domain (remainder filled in from reference TRBV7-8 and TRBJ1-2): GAGVSQSPRYKVAKRGQDVALRCDPISGHVSLFWYQQALGQGPEFLTYFQNEAQLDKSGLPSDRFFAERPEGSVSTLKIQRTQQEDSAVYLCASSPGTGGDPWYGYTFGSGTRLTVV.